Shown below are 17 T cell receptor beta chains from a single sample sequenced in a study of blood T cell repertoires in COVID-19. Some clones are missing from TCRdb's copy, which holds only in-frame ones; the method was immunoSEQ multiplex PCR. The sample records approximately 310,000 clones, 70% to 90% being singletons. The sequencing sample was made of peripheral blood. These receptors all come from a woman aged 45-65 years who had recovered from COVID-19.

In this sample, this clone turned up once. V is TRBV5-6 and J is TRBJ2-3; 7 bases are shared with TRBD1. CDR1 is SGHDT and CDR2 is YYEEEE in the germline V gene. The J segment lost 2 bases and the V segment lost 4 bases, leaving 10 bases of the junction unmatched. CDR3 length: 16 residues. CDR3 region: CASSDLTGAFTDTQYF. The CDR3 nucleotides are TGTGCCAGCAGCGATCTTACAGGGGCCTTCACAGATACGCAGTATTTT.

The chain uses TRBV5-1 and TRBJ2-1; TRBD2 matches at 9 bases. Germline V gene lookup returns CDR1 SGHRS and CDR2 YFSETQ. V lost 4 bases to trimming and J lost 7 bases; unmatched junction nucleotides: 6. The CDR3 length is 14 residues. The CDR3 DNA sequence: TGCGCCAGCAGCGGCGGGGGGGCTAGGAATGAGCAGTTCTTC. It specifies CASSGGGARNEQFF. The full variable domain, in which reference TRBV5-1 and TRBJ2-1 provide the parts outside the CDR3, is KAGVTQTPRYLIKTRGQQVTLSCSPISGHRSVSWYQQTPGQGLQFLFEYFSETQRNKGNFPGRFSGRQFSNSRSEMNVSTLELGDSALYLCASSGGGARNEQFFGPGTRLTVL.

The J gene is TRBJ1-2, the V gene TRBV30, with D hard to call. The CDR3 runs to 13 residues. Germline loops: CDR1 GTSNPN, CDR2 SVGIG (reference sequence). V lost 4 bases and J 0 bases, leaving 9 bases between the germline ends. The CDR3 sequence: CAWNPVANYGYTF. As DNA, the CDR3 is TGTGCCTGGAATCCGGTTGCTAACTATGGCTACACCTTC.

V and J are TRBV14 and TRBJ2-2; D may be TRBD1 (5 bases). The CDR3 sequence is 13 residues long. Trimming took 3 bases from V and 6 from J, leaving 8 bases between them. In germline, CDR1 is SGHDN, CDR2 FVKESK. For the CDR3, the DNA is TGTGCCAGCAGCCAGAGACAGCCCGGGGAGCTGTTTTTT. Its translation: CASSQRQPGELFF.

The V and J genes are TRBV19 and TRBJ1-1; tentatively, D is TRBD1 (5 bases). V lost 7 bases and J lost 6, with 18 bases in between. Germline V CDR1 and CDR2: LNHDA, SQIVND (reference sequence). This CDR3 is built from 14 residues. In DNA form, the CDR3 reads TGTGCCAGTAATCCCGTCGGGGGTATTGCTGAAGCTTTCTTT. Translated: CASNPVGGIAEAFF.

This CDR3 is CASIPGRGTKAFF. The CDR3, as DNA: TGTGCCAGCATCCCTGGGCGGGGAACTAAAGCTTTCTTT. This rearrangement joins TRBV6-5 to TRBJ1-1; D gene uncertain. Germline V CDR1 and CDR2: MNHEY, SVGAGI. This CDR3 is built from 13 residues. The V end was cut by 7 bases, the J end by 9 bases, with 18 bases between.

The V gene is TRBV20-1, the J gene TRBJ1-4, with no clear D. CDR3 length equals 11 residues. Deletions cut 1 base from V and 14 bases from J, with 11 bases between. Germline assignment: CDR1 DFQATT and CDR2 SNEGSKA (reference sequence). CDR3 sequence (DNA): TGCAGTGCTAGAGGCCCGGTGGTTCTGTTTTTT. Translated: CSARGPVVLFF.

This chain uses TRBV6-2 or TRBV6-3 with TRBJ1-5; TRBD1 agrees at 11 bases. The V gene's germline CDR1 is MNHEY and CDR2 SVGEGT. J gave up 5 bases and V 1 base, and 7 bases lay outside the gene matches. The CDR3 is made up of 17 amino acids. In DNA form, the CDR3 reads TGTGCCAGCAGTTACTTACCGCGGGGACAGGGGGATCAGCCCCAGCATTTT. This codes for CASSYLPRGQGDQPQHF.

This sequence joins TRBV9 and TRBJ1-2; D ambiguous. The CDR3 sequence is 12 residues long. V lost 2 bases and J 3 bases, leaving 5 bases between the germline ends. The germline V gene has CDR1 SGDLS and CDR2 YYNGEE. Written as DNA, the CDR3 is TGTGCCAGCAGCGTCAGCGACTATGGCTACACCTTC. As protein: CASSVSDYGYTF.

This rearrangement joins TRBV5-1 to TRBJ1-4; TRBD1 aligns across 12 bases. Germline CDR1 is SGHRS and CDR2 is YFSETQ. Trimming at V came to 4 bases and at J to 6 bases, leaving 4 bases not matched to a gene. The CDR3 length is 15 residues. CDR3 amino acids: CASSTGQGADEKLFF. CDR3 DNA sequence: TGCGCCAGCAGCACGGGACAGGGGGCAGATGAAAAACTGTTTTTT.

V gene TRBV30 combines with J gene TRBJ2-1, with TRBD1 matching 8 bases. The CDR3 has 13 amino acids. In germline, CDR1 is GTSNPN, CDR2 SVGIG (reference sequence). J was trimmed by 7 bases and V by 2 bases; bases with no gene match: 4. The CDR3 sequence is CAWSSHRGNEQFF. In DNA, the CDR3 is TGTGCCTGGAGTTCGCACAGGGGGAATGAGCAGTTCTTC.

The chain has TRBV11-2 and TRBJ1-1; possible D gene TRBD1, 6 bases. V dropped 6 bases and J dropped 0 bases, with 23 bases sitting between them. CDR1 and CDR2 (germline): SGHAT, FQNNGV. This CDR3 region has 18 residues. For the CDR3, the DNA is TGTGCCAGCAGAAAAATACAAGGGGGGGGCGCCGTGAACACTGAAGCTTTCTTT. Translated: CASRKIQGGGAVNTEAFF. Together with reference TRBV11-2 and TRBJ1-1, the CDR3 gives the full variable domain: EAGVAQSPRYKIIEKRQSVAFWCNPISGHATLYWYQQILGQGPKLLIQFQNNGVVDDSQLPKDRFSAERLKGVDSTLKIQPAKLEDSAVYLCASRKIQGGGAVNTEAFFGQGTRLTVV.

DNA for the CDR3: TGTGCCAGCAGTCAAACAGGGGTTAATGAAAAACTGTTTTTT. Protein sequence: CASSQTGVNEKLFF. The chain has TRBV28 and TRBJ1-4; 7 bases line up with TRBD1. The CDR3 totals 14 residues. Germline trimming cut 5 bases from V and 4 bases from J; bases unmatched to any gene: 4. Germline V gene sequence: CDR1 MDHEN, CDR2 SYDVKM.

This chain links TRBV6-5 with TRBJ2-7, with 10 bases matching TRBD1. CDR1 and CDR2 from the germline V gene are MNHEY and SVGAGI. The CDR3 has 13 residues. The junction had 2 bases not matched to a gene; V was cut back by 6 bases and J by 3 bases. The CDR3 region is CASRWTGGYEQYF. CDR3 DNA sequence: TGTGCCAGCAGGTGGACAGGGGGCTACGAGCAGTACTTC.

V usage is TRBV6-1 and J usage is TRBJ1-2; D is uncertain. In germline, CDR1 is MNHNS, CDR2 SASEGT. The CDR3 has 15 residues. The V end was cut by 2 bases, the J end by 4 bases, with 14 bases between. The CDR3 sequence: CASSESGWQSYGYTF. CDR3 in DNA: TGTGCCAGCAGTGAATCGGGGTGGCAGAGCTATGGCTACACCTTC.

The chain is built from TRBV4-3 and TRBJ1-1; no reliable D call. The V gene's germline CDR1 is LGHNA and CDR2 YSLEER. CDR3 length: 16 amino acids. With 2 bases removed from V and 0 bases from J, the gap between germline ends came to 13 bases. Here the CDR3 DNA reads TGCGCCAGCAGCCAAACCCTGGGCGCCATGAACACTGAAGCTTTCTTT. It encodes CASSQTLGAMNTEAFF.

This chain links TRBV11-2 with TRBJ2-5, with 7 bases aligning to TRBD2. Germline CDR1 and CDR2: SGHAT and FQNNGV. The CDR3 covers 16 residues. With V trimmed by 6 bases and J by 7 bases, 17 bases remained unmatched. Here the CDR3 DNA reads TGTGCCAGCAGACCCACCGGGACTAAAAAAGAGAGGACCCAGTACTTC. Translation gives CASRPTGTKKERTQYF.